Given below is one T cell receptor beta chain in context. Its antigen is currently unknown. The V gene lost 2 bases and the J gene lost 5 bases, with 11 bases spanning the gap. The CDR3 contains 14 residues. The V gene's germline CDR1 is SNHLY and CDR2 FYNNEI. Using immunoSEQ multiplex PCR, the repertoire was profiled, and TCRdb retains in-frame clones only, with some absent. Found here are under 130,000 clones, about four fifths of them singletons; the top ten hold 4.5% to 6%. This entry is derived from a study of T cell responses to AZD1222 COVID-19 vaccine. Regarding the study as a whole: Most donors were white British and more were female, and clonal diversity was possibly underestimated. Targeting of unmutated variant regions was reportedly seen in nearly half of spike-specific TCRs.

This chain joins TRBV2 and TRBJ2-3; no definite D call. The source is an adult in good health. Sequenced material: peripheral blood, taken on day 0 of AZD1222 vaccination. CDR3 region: CASSEPPRVDTQYF. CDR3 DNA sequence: TGTGCCAGCAGTGAACCCCCCCGAGTAGATACGCAGTATTTT.